One sample yielded the 25 T cell receptor beta chains listed below, sequenced in a study of CD8+ T cells in alopecia areata. Once RNA had been extracted, it was reverse transcribed into cDNA to act as the sequencing template. The repertoire was sequenced with immunoSEQ multiplex PCR; TCRdb's copy has only in-frame clones and lacks some. The sample holds around 140,000 clones; 51% are singletons and the top ten take 0.8% to 1%. This material consisted of CD4+ T cells sorted from blood, taken at week 0. The receptors shown here come from a human donor with alopecia areata.

This rearrangement joins TRBV2 to TRBJ2-7; 8 bases align to TRBD1. Looked up from germline, CDR1 is SNHLY and CDR2 is FYNNEI. The CDR3 spans 13 residues. V trimming: 8 bases; J trimming: 8 bases; junction bases outside the gene matches: 11. In nucleotides, the CDR3 is TGTGCCAGCCGGGGGACAGGCGCGTGGAAGCAGTACTTC. Amino acids: CASRGTGAWKQYF.

A few counts support this clone. The V and J genes are TRBV5-1 and TRBJ2-3; D gene ambiguous. This CDR3 is built from 14 residues. Trimming took 3 bases from V and 0 from J, leaving 8 bases between them. Germline lookup yields CDR1 SGHRS and CDR2 YFSETQ. CDR3 in amino acids: CASSSPDSTDTQYF. In DNA form, the CDR3 reads TGCGCCAGCAGCTCCCCGGACAGCACAGATACGCAGTATTTT.

The table lists this clone with a few counts. The chain has TRBV15 and TRBJ1-5, with a weak D call TRBD1 (5 bases). V was clipped by 5 bases and J by 3 bases, with 11 bases between them. The CDR3 has 14 amino acids. From germline, CDR1 is LNHNV and CDR2 YYDKDF (reference sequence). This CDR3 reads CATSQDIFNQPQHF. The CDR3 DNA reads TGTGCCACCAGCCAGGACATCTTCAATCAGCCCCAGCATTTT.

The chain is built from TRBV9 and TRBJ2-5; 8 bases map to TRBD1. V dropped 4 bases and J dropped 5; count of bases not matched to a gene: 10. The CDR3 loop spans 15 amino acids. From germline, CDR1 is SGDLS and CDR2 YYNGEE. DNA of the CDR3: TGTGCCAGCAGCTCAATTCAGGGGGCGCGGGAGACCCAGTACTTC. Translated: CASSSIQGARETQYF. The whole variable domain, remainder taken from reference TRBV9 and TRBJ2-5, is DSGVTQTPKHLITATGQRVTLRCSPRSGDLSVYWYQQSLDQGLQFLIQYYNGEERAKGNILERFSAQQFPDLHSELNLSSLELGDSALYFCASSSIQGARETQYFGPGTRLLVL.

The chain recombines TRBV4-3 with TRBJ2-7, with TRBD2 matching over 13 bases. In germline, CDR1 is LGHNA, CDR2 YSLEER. This CDR3 comprises 18 residues. J gave up 5 bases and V 6 bases, and 16 bases lay outside the gene matches. The CDR3 DNA reads TGCGCCAGCAGTTTATTCTGGACTAGCGGGAGCTCATCAAACGAGCAGTACTTC. Amino acid sequence: CASSLFWTSGSSSNEQYF.

The CDR3 here is CSVVPGMNTEAFF. As DNA, the CDR3 is TGCAGCGTTGTGCCAGGAATGAACACTGAAGCTTTCTTT. The chain has TRBV29-1 and TRBJ1-1; no clear D gene. Germline-derived CDR1 and CDR2 are SQVTM and ANQGSEA. The CDR3 is 13 residues long. Trimming took off 4 bases at V and 0 bases at J, with 9 bases between the two ends.

The chain is built from TRBV29-1 and TRBJ1-2; D call uncertain. Germline V gene sequence: CDR1 SQVTM, CDR2 ANQGSEA. V was cut by 6 bases and J by 6 bases, with 20 bases left in between. This CDR3 is built from 14 residues. CDR3 sequence: CSVTSPGPRDGYTF. The CDR3 DNA reads as TGCAGCGTGACATCACCGGGTCCCCGGGATGGCTACACCTTC.

This clone was recorded many times. The rearrangement uses TRBV7-9 and TRBJ2-3; TRBD2 aligns across 15 bases. The CDR3 spans 17 residues. V dropped 5 bases and J dropped 3; count of bases not matched to a gene: 6. Germline V gene sequence: CDR1 SEHNR, CDR2 FQNEAQ (reference sequence). The CDR3 spells CASSDRTSGRGTDTQYF. The DNA of the CDR3 is TGTGCCAGCAGCGACCGGACTAGCGGGAGGGGAACAGATACGCAGTATTTT.

This clone was counted only a few times. V is TRBV9 and J is TRBJ2-1; a weak D match, TRBD2 (5 bases). Looked up from germline, CDR1 is SGDLS and CDR2 is YYNGEE. Trimming took off 0 bases at V and 9 bases at J, with 19 bases between the two ends. The CDR3 loop spans 16 amino acids. The CDR3 nucleotides are TGTGCCAGCAGCGTAGATTGGAGCGGCTACTTCTCTGAGCAGTTCTTC. Protein: CASSVDWSGYFSEQFF.

This clone appeared a few times. This chain uses TRBV29-1 with TRBJ2-3; TRBD2 is a possible D gene (5 bases). Trimming removed 3 bases at V and 4 bases at J, with 8 bases between. Germline CDR1 is SQVTM and CDR2 is ANQGSEA. The CDR3 loop spans 12 amino acids. The CDR3 protein is CSVDLGADTQYF. The CDR3 nucleotides are TGCAGCGTTGATCTGGGAGCAGATACGCAGTATTTT.

The chain recombines TRBV30 with TRBJ1-2; no clear D. Trimming shortened V by 2 bases and J by 6 bases, and 16 bases separated the two germline ends. The CDR3 contains 14 residues. CDR1 GTSNPN and CDR2 SVGIG come from the germline V gene (reference sequence). Written as DNA, the CDR3 is TGTGCCTGGAGTTTCCGCCTTCCTCTGAATGGCTACACCTTC. It specifies CAWSFRLPLNGYTF.

The chain is built from TRBV4-1 and TRBJ2-3; D possibly matches TRBD1 or TRBD2 (5 bases each). The CDR3 totals 15 residues. V was shortened by 3 bases and J by 4 bases, with 14 bases between the two germline ends. Germline V gives CDR1 MGHRA, CDR2 YSYEKL. The CDR3 DNA sequence: TGCGCCAGCAGCCACGGGACCTTAAGGGCAGATACGCAGTATTTT. This encodes CASSHGTLRADTQYF.

Concerning this clone: This CDR3 is also generated by other DNA sequences in the sample. V usage is TRBV7-3 and J usage is TRBJ1-1; D call uncertain. The CDR3 consists of 13 residues. V was pared by 5 bases and J by 5 bases, with 12 bases between. Per the germline V gene, CDR1 is SGHTA and CDR2 is FQGTGA. The CDR3, as DNA: TGTGCCAGCAGCCCCCAAGGAAATACTGAAGCTTTCTTT. It encodes CASSPQGNTEAFF.

The chain couples TRBV6-1 to TRBJ2-1, with 12 bases identical to TRBD2. Trimming took 7 bases from V and 4 from J; bases not matched to a gene: 2. The CDR3 sequence is 14 residues long. Per the germline V gene, CDR1 is MNHNS and CDR2 is SASEGT. The CDR3 nucleotides are TGTGCCAGCACCACTAGCGGGAGGTACAATGAGCAGTTCTTC. Its translation: CASTTSGRYNEQFF.

This clone turned up a few times. This chain links TRBV29-1 with TRBJ2-7, with 11 bases matching TRBD2. J gave up 1 base and V 6 bases, and 5 bases lay outside the gene matches. The CDR3 covers 14 residues. CDR1 and CDR2 from the germline V gene are SQVTM and ANQGSEA. This CDR3 reads CSVVRTSGSYEQYF. The CDR3 DNA sequence: TGCAGCGTCGTTAGGACTAGCGGGTCCTACGAGCAGTACTTC.

The rearrangement uses TRBV29-1 and TRBJ2-1; TRBD2 matches at 11 bases. This CDR3 has 14 amino acids. The germline V gene encodes CDR1 SQVTM and CDR2 ANQGSEA. J gave up 7 bases and V 6 bases, and 8 bases lay outside the gene matches. This chain's CDR3 is CSVTSGSLGNEQFF. In DNA, the CDR3 is TGCAGCGTCACTAGCGGGAGTCTCGGGAATGAGCAGTTCTTC.

The chain couples TRBV28 to TRBJ1-5; D gene ambiguous. The germline V gene has CDR1 MDHEN and CDR2 SYDVKM. The ends were cut back, 1 base at V and 4 bases at J, with 23 bases in the middle. The CDR3 sequence is 19 residues long. CDR3 loop: CASSLSRDSRVSSNQPQHF. CDR3 in DNA: TGTGCCAGCAGTTTATCTCGGGATTCACGGGTCTCTTCTAATCAGCCCCAGCATTTT.

The table lists this clone with a few counts. V gene TRBV27 combines with J gene TRBJ2-1; 12 bases line up with TRBD1. V lost 3 bases to trimming and J lost 6 bases; unmatched junction nucleotides: 6. Germline values: CDR1 MNHEY, CDR2 SMNVEV (reference sequence). This CDR3 has 16 amino acids. In DNA, the CDR3 is TGTGCCAGCAGTTTTTGGGACAGGGGGCTGCGCAATGAGCAGTTCTTC. Its protein product is CASSFWDRGLRNEQFF.

This clone was seen a few times. The chain employs TRBV29-1 and TRBJ2-2; 8 nucleotides match TRBD1. CDR3 length equals 13 residues. Germline V lookup: CDR1 SQVTM, CDR2 ANQGSEA. The J segment lost 3 bases and the V segment lost 7 bases, leaving 4 bases of the junction unmatched. As DNA, the CDR3 is TGCAGCGGAGGACAGGGAGACACCGGGGAGCTGTTTTTT. It translates to CSGGQGDTGELFF.

This clone was seen a few times. CDR3 sequence reads: CASSSDRVTFF. The CDR3 DNA sequence: TGCGCCAGCAGCTCCGACAGGGTCACGTTCTTT. J is TRBJ1-1 and V is TRBV5-1; 7 bases fit TRBD1. The V gene end was trimmed by 3 bases and the J gene end by 14 bases; junction bases not matched to a gene: 7. Germline lookup yields CDR1 SGHRS and CDR2 YFSETQ. The CDR3 runs 11 residues.

The V and J genes are TRBV30 and TRBJ2-1; TRBD2 matches 9 bases. Germline CDR1 is GTSNPN and CDR2 is SVGIG (reference sequence). The CDR3 is 13 residues long. V lost 4 bases to trimming and J lost 9 bases; unmatched junction nucleotides: 7. CDR3 DNA: TGTGCCTGGACGCGGGAGGGCCCTGGTGAGCAGTTCTTC. Amino acid sequence: CAWTREGPGEQFF.

The rearrangement links TRBV5-1 to TRBJ2-3, with D maybe TRBD2 (5 bases). Trimming removed 4 bases from V and 5 bases from J, with 14 bases in between. The CDR3 consists of 14 residues. Germline V gene sequence: CDR1 SGHRS, CDR2 YFSETQ. The CDR3, as DNA: TGCGCCAGCAGCCTCTCGGGGTCAAGAGATACGCAGTATTTT. It codes for CASSLSGSRDTQYF.

The table lists this clone with a few counts. The identical CDR3 is also encoded by other nucleotide sequences in the sample. The chain couples TRBV5-1 to TRBJ2-6; D is uncertain. In germline, CDR1 is SGHRS, CDR2 YFSETQ. Trimming cost V 1 base and J 0 bases, with 5 bases left between them. The length of the CDR3 is 15 residues. CDR3: CASSLPSSGANVLTF. The DNA for the CDR3 is TGCGCCAGCAGCTTGCCCAGCTCTGGGGCCAACGTCCTGACTTTC.

The rearrangement links TRBV7-2 to TRBJ1-5; D unresolved. Trimming took 0 bases from V and 10 from J, leaving 10 bases between them. CDR1 is SGHTA and CDR2 is FQGNSA in the germline V gene. CDR3 length: 13 residues. The CDR3 DNA follows: TGTGCCAGCAGCTTAGCCCCTTATAAACCCCAGCATTTT. This sequence encodes CASSLAPYKPQHF. Supplemented by reference TRBV7-2 and TRBJ1-5, the full variable domain reads GAGVSQSPSNKVTEKGKDVELRCDPISGHTALYWYRQSLGQGLEFLIYFQGNSAPDKSGLPSDRFSAERTGGSVSTLTIQRTQQEDSAVYLCASSLAPYKPQHFGDGTRLSIL.

The chain combines TRBV9 with TRBJ2-1; tentative D call: TRBD1 (7 bases). V lost 3 bases to trimming and J lost 8 bases, with 21 bases between them. The CDR3 has 16 residues. The germline V gene has CDR1 SGDLS and CDR2 YYNGEE. Here the CDR3 DNA reads TGTGCCAGCAGCGAGACAGGGACCGGTCCGGGGGATGAGCAGTTCTTC. Amino acids: CASSETGTGPGDEQFF.